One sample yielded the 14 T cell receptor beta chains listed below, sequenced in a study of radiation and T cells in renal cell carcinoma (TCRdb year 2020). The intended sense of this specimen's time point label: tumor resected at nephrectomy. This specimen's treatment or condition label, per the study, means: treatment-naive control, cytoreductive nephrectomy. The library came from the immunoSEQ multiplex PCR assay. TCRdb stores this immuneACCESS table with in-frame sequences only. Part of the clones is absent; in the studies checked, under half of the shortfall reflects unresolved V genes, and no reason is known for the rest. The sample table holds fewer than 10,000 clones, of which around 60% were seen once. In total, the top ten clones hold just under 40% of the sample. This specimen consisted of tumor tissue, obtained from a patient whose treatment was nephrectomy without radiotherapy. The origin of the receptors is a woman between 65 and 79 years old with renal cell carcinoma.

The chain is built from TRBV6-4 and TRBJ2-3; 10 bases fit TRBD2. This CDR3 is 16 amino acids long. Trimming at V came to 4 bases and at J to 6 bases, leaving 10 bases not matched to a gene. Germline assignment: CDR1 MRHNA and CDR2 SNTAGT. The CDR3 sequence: CASSGGSGGTADTQYF. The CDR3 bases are TGTGCCAGCAGTGGAGGTAGCGGGGGGACGGCGGATACGCAGTATTTT.

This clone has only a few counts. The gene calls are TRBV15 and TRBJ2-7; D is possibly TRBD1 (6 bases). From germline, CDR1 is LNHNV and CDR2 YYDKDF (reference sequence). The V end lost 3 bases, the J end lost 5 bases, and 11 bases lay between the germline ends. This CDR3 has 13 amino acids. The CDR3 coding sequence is TGTGCCACCAGCAGTGAAACAGGGAACGAGCAGTACTTC. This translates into CATSSETGNEQYF. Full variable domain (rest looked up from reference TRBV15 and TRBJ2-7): DAMVIQNPRYQVTQFGKPVTLSCSQTLNHNVMYWYQQKSSQAPKLLFHYYDKDFNNEADTPDNFQSRRPNTSFCFLDIRSPGLGDTAMYLCATSSETGNEQYFGPGTRLTVT.

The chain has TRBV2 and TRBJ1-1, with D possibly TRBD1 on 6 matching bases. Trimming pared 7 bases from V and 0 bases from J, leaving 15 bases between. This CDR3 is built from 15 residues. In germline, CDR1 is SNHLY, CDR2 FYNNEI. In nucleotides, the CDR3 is TGTGCCAGCACTCAAGGGGGGGGCATGAACACTGAAGCTTTCTTT. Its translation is CASTQGGGMNTEAFF.

The CDR3 DNA is TGTGCCAGCAGCCAAGGCCGGGGAACTGAGCAGTTCTTC. As protein: CASSQGRGTEQFF. J is TRBJ2-1 and V is TRBV4-2; perhaps TRBD2 as D (5 bases). Germline CDR1 is LGHNA and CDR2 is YNFKEQ. The V end was cut by 1 base, the J end by 9 bases, with 10 bases between. The CDR3 covers 13 residues.

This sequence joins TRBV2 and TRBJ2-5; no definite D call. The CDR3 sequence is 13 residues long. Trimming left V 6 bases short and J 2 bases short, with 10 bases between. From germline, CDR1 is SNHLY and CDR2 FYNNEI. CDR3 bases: TGTGCCAGCAGGAGAACAGAACAAGAGACCCAGTACTTC. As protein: CASRRTEQETQYF.

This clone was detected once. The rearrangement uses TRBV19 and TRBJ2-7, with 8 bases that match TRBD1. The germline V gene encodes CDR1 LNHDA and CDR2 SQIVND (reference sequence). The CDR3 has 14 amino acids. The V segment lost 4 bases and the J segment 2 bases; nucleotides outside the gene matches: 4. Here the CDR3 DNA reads TGTGCCAGTAGTAAGGACAGGGAAGCCTACGAGCAGTACTTC. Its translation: CASSKDREAYEQYF.

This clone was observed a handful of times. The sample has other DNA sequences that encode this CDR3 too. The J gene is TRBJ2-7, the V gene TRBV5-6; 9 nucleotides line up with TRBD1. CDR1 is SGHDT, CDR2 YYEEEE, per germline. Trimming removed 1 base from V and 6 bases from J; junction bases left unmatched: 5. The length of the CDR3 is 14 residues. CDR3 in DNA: TGTGCCAGCAGCTTGCGGGGACAGGGCCCCGAGCAGTACTTC. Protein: CASSLRGQGPEQYF.

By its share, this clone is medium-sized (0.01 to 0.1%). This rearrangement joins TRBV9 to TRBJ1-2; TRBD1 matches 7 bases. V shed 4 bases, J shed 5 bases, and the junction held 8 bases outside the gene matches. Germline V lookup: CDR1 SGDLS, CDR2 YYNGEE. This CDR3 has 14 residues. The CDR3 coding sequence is TGTGCCAGCAGCCCACAGGGGCGGGGGTATGGCTACACCTTC. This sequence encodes CASSPQGRGYGYTF.

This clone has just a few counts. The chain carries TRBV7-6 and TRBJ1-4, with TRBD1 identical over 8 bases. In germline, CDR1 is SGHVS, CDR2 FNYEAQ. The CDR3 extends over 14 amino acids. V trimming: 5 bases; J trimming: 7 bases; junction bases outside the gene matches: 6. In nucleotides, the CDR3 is TGTGCCAGCAGCATCGGACAGGGAGGTGAAAAACTGTTTTTT. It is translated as CASSIGQGGEKLFF.

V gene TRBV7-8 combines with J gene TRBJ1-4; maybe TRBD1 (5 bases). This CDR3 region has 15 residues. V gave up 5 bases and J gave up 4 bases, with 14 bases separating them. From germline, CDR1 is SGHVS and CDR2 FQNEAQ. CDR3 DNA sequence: TGTGCCAGCAGCCTGACTGACAGATTTAATGAAAAACTGTTTTTT. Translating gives CASSLTDRFNEKLFF. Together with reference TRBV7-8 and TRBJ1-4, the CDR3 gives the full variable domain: GAGVSQSPRYKVAKRGQDVALRCDPISGHVSLFWYQQALGQGPEFLTYFQNEAQLDKSGLPSDRFFAERPEGSVSTLKIQRTQQEDSAVYLCASSLTDRFNEKLFFGSGTQLSVL.

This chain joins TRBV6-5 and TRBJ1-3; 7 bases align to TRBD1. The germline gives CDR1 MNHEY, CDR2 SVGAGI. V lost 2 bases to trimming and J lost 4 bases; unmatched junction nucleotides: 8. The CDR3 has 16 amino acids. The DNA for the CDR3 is TGTGCCAGCAGTTACCGACAGGGAGGATTAGGAAACACCATATATTTT. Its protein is CASSYRQGGLGNTIYF.

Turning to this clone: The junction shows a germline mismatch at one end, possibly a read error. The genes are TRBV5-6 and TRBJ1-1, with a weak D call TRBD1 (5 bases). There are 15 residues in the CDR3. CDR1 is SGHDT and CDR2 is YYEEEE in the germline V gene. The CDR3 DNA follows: TGTGCCAGCAGTTTGGCGGGGGGAAAGAACACTGAAGCTTTCTTT. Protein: CASSLAGGKNTEAFF.

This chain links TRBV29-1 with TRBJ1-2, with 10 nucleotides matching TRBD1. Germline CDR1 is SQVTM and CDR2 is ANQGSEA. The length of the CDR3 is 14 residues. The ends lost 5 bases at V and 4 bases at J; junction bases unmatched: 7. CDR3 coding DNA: TGCAGCGTTTACGGGGACAGGGGTCTCTATGGCTACACCTTC. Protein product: CSVYGDRGLYGYTF.

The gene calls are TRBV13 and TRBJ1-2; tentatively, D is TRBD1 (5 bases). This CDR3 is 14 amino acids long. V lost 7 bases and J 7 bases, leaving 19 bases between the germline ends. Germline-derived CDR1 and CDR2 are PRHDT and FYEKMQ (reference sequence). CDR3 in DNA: TGTGCCAGCAAAGGGGCAGGGCTGGTTAGTGGCTACACCTTC. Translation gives CASKGAGLVSGYTF.